This T cell receptor beta chain comes out of a study of blood T cell repertoires in COVID-19. The wider study: The samples span acute and convalescent COVID-19 from the United States, Italy and Spain.

Authors' methods: Researchers report that nucleated cell counts were estimated from reference gene primer amplification. The repertoire was sequenced with immunoSEQ multiplex PCR; TCRdb's copy has only in-frame clones and lacks some. The V and J calls and clone size are taken from that table; D and trimming were inferred from the DNA. The table includes about 140,000 clones, about 84% detected once. This TCR derives from a young woman who had been exposed to COVID-19. Source material: PBMCs or T cells enriched from blood (not recorded which).

The CDR3 is CASSLVGGGPPFSYEQYF. The CDR3 DNA reads TGTGCCAGCAGCTTGGTTGGAGGGGGCCCACCTTTCTCCTACGAGCAGTACTTC. The chain has TRBV5-5 and TRBJ2-7, with D perhaps TRBD1 (7 bases). This CDR3 is built from 18 residues. V lost 0 bases and J 0 bases, leaving 19 bases between the germline ends. The V gene's germline CDR1 is SGHKS and CDR2 YYEKEE (reference sequence).